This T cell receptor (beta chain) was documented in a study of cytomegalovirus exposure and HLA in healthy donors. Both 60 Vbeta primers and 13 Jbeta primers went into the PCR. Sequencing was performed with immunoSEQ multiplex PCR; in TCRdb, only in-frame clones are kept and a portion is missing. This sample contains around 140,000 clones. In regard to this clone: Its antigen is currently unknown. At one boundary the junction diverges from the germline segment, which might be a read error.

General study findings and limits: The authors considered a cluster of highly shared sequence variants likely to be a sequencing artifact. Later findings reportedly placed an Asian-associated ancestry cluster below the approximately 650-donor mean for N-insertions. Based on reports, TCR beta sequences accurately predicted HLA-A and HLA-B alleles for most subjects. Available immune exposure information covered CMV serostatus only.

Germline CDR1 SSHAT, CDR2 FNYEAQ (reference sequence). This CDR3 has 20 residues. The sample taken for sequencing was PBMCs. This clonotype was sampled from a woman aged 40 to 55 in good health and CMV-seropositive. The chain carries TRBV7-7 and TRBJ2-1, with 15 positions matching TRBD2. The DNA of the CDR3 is TGTGCTAGCAGCCAACCCCCGGGACTAGCGGGAGGCCTTTCATACAATGAGCAGTTCTTC. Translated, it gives CASSQPPGLAGGLSYNEQFF.